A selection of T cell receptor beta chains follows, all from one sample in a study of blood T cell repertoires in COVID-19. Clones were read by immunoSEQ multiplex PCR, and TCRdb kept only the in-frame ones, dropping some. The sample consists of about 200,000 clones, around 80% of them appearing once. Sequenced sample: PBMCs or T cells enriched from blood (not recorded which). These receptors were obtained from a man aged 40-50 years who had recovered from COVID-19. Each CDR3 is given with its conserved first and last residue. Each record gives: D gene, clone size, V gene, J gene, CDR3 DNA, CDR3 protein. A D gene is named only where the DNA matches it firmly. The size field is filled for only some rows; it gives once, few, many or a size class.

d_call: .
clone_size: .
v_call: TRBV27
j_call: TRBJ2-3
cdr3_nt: TGTGCCAGCAGAAATGGGGGGGGGCCCCCAGATACGCAGTATTTT
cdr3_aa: CASRNGGGPPDTQYF

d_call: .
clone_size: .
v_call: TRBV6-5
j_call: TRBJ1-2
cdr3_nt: TGTGCCACCGGTGGAGTCGTAGCTAACTATGGCTACACCTTC
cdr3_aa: CATGGVVANYGYTF

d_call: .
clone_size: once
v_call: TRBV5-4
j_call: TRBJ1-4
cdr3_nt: TGTGCCAGCAGGGGGAGGCTCGAGAGGGAAAAACTGTTTTTT
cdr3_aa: CASRGRLEREKLFF

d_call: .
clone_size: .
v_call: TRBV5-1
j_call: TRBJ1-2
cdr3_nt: TGCGCCAGCAGCCCGACCGAGGCCTATGGCTACACCTTC
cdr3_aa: CASSPTEAYGYTF

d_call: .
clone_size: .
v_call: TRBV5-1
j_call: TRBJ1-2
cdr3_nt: TGCGCCAGCAGACTTACGACGGGGGGCGCAGGGGGCTACACCTTC
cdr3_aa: CASRLTTGGAGGYTF

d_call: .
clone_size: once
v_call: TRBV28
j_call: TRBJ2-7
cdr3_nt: TGTGCCAGCAGTTTGAGGCGGGTGGGGAGCTACGAGCAGTACTTC
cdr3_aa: CASSLRRVGSYEQYF

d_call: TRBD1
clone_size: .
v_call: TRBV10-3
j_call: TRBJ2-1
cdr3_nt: TGTGCCATCAGTGGGGACAGGGAAGGGCAGTTCTTC
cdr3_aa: CAISGDREGQFF

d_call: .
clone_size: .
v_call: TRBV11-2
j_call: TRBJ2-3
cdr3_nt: TGTGCCAGCAGCCACCTATCCGAGTATATAGATACGCAGTATTTT
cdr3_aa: CASSHLSEYIDTQYF

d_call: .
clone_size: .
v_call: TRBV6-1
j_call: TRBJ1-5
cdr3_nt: TGTGCCAGCAGTGAAGGTATTTTTCCGAGCGGCAATCAGCCCCAGCATTTT
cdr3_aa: CASSEGIFPSGNQPQHF

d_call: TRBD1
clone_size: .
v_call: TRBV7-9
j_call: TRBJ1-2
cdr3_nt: TGTGCCAGCAGCCGGTGGGACAGGGGTCCTGGCTACACCTTC
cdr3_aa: CASSRWDRGPGYTF

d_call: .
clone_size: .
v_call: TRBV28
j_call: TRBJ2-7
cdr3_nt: TGTGCCAGCACCCCCCAGGGAGGCTACGAGCAGTACTTC
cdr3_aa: CASTPQGGYEQYF

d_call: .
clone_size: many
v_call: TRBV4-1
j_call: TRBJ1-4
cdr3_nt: TGCGCCAGCAGCCAAGTGGACACTAAGTCTGCAACTAATGAAAAACTGTTTTTT
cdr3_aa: CASSQVDTKSATNEKLFF

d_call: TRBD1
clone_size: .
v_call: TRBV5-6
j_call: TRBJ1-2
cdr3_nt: TGTGCCAGCAGGACCGGGACAGCCCGTTCTAACTATGGCTACACCTTC
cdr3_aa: CASRTGTARSNYGYTF

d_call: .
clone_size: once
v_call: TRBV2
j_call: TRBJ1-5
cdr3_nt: TGTGCCAGCAAGGGGGACCAGAATCAGCCCCAGCATTTT
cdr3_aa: CASKGDQNQPQHF

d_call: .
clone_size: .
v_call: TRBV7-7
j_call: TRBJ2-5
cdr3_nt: TGTGCCAGCAGCCCCAGGGGTCTCGGAGAGACCCAGTACTTC
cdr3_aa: CASSPRGLGETQYF

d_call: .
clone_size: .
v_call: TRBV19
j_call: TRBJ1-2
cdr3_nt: TGTGCCAGTAGTATAGAGGGCAAATTAGGTGGCTACACCTTC
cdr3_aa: CASSIEGKLGGYTF

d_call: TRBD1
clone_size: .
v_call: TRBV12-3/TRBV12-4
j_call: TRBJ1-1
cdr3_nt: TGTGCCAGCAGTTACAGGGGGGACACTGAAGCTTTCTTT
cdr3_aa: CASSYRGDTEAFF

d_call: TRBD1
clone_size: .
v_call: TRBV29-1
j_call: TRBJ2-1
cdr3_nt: TGCAGCGTCACCGCAGGGGGCGCGGTACACTACAATGAGCAGTTCTTC
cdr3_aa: CSVTAGGAVHYNEQFF

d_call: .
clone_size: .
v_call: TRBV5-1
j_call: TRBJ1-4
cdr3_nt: TGCGCCAGCAGCTTGGAAGGGAGGGCGGGACTAAATGAAAAACTGTTTTTT
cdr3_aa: CASSLEGRAGLNEKLFF

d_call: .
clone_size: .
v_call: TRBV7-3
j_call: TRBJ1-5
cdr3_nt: TGTGCCAGCAGCTTATACAGTTCTCAGCCCCAGCATTTT
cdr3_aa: CASSLYSSQPQHF

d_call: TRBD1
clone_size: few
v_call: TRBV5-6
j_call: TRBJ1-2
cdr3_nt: TGTGCCAGCAGCCCTGGACAGGGGGCACGGGGCTACACCTTC
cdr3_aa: CASSPGQGARGYTF

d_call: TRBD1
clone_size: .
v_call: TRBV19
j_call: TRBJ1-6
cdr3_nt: TGTGCCACCCAACTGACAGGGGAATCACCCCTCCACTTT
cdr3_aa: CATQLTGESPLHF

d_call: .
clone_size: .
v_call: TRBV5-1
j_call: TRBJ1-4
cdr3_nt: TGCGCCAGCAGCATCCGGGGGGAAGGGGAAAAACTGTTTTTT
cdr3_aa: CASSIRGEGEKLFF

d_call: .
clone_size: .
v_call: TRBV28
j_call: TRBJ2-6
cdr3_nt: TGTGCCAGCAGTCTGAGCCCACGGGGGGCCAACGTCCTGACTTTC
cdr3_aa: CASSLSPRGANVLTF

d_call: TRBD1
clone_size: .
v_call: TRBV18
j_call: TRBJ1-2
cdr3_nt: TGTGCCAGCTCACCGGACAGGGGGGACTACACCTTC
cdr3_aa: CASSPDRGDYTF

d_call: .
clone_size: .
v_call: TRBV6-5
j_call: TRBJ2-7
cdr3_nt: TGTGCCAGCAGTTACTCGAGGGCAGTATCCTACGAGCAGTACTTC
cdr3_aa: CASSYSRAVSYEQYF

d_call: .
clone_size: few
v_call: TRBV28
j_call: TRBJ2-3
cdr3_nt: TGTGCCAGCAGTAAAGGGATAGTAGCAGGGGATACGCAGTATTTT
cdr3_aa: CASSKGIVAGDTQYF

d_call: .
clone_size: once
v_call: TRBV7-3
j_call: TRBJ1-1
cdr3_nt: TGTGCCAGCAGCGACTCTCGGGACTCTGAAGCTTTCTTT
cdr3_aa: CASSDSRDSEAFF

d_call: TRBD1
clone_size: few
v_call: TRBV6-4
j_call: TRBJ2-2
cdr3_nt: TGTGCCAGCAGTGAAGACAGGGCCTGGGGCGGGGAGCTGTTTTTT
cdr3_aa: CASSEDRAWGGELFF

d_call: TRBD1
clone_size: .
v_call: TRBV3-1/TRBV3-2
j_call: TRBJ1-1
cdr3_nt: TGTGCCAGCAGCCAGGGGGGGACAGGGTACAGCACTGAAGCTTTCTTT
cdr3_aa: CASSQGGTGYSTEAFF

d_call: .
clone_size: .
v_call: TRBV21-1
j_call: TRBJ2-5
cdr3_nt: TGTGCCAGCAGCAAAACCGTGACGACAGTCATCAGGGAGACCCAGTACTTC
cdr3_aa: CASSKTVTTVIRETQYF

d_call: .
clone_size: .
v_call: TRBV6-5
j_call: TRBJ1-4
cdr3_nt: TGTGCCAGCAAAAGACAGGTGGCGGATGAAAAACTGTTTTTT
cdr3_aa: CASKRQVADEKLFF

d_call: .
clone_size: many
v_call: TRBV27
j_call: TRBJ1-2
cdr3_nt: TGTGCCAGCAGGCCCGTAGTTGGGGGGAACTATGGCTACACCTTC
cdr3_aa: CASRPVVGGNYGYTF

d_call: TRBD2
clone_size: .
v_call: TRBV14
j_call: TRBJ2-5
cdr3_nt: TGTGCCAGCAGCCTGGCGGGGGGGCCGCGAGAGACCCAGTACTTC
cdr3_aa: CASSLAGGPRETQYF

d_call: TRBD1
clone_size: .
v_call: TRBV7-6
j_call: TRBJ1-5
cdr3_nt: TGTGCCAGCAGCCCCAATCCCGGGACAGCCAATCAGCCCCAGCATTTT
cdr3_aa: CASSPNPGTANQPQHF

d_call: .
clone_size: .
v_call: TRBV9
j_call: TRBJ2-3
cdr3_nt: TGTGCCAGCAGCGTAGACGGGTCCACAGATACGCAGTATTTT
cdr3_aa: CASSVDGSTDTQYF

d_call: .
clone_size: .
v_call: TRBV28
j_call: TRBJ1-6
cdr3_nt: TGTGCCAGCAGTTTGGCTCAGGGGTCTTATAATTCACCCCTCCACTTT
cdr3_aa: CASSLAQGSYNSPLHF

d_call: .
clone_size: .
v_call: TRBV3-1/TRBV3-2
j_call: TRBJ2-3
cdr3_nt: TGTGCCAGCAGCCAATCTGTTGAGGGAATCGCAGATACGCAGTATTTT
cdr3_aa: CASSQSVEGIADTQYF

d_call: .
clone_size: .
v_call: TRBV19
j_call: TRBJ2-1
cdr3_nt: TGTGCCAGTAGTTCTCGGGACTCCCTCTACAATGAGCAGTTCTTC
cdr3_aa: CASSSRDSLYNEQFF

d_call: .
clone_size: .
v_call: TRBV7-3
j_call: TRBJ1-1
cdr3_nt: TGTGCCAGCAGCCTTAATCCGGGGGACACTGAAGCTTTCTTT
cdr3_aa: CASSLNPGDTEAFF

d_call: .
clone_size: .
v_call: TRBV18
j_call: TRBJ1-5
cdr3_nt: TGTGCCAGCTCACCACAATCAGGCCAAAATCAGCCCCAGCATTTT
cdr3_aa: CASSPQSGQNQPQHF

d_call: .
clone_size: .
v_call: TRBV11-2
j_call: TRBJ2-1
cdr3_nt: TGTGCCAGCAGCCCCCGCGGCGGGTTTCCCTACAATGAGCAGTTCTTC
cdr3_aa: CASSPRGGFPYNEQFF

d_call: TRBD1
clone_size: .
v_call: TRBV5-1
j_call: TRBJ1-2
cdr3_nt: TGCGCCAGCAGCGGGGGACAGCCACTTTTTCAAATCGATGGCTACACCTTC
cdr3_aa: CASSGGQPLFQIDGYTF

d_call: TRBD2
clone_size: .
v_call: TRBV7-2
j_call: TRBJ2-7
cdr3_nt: TGTGCCAGCAGTTATACCGGGACTAGCGGGTACGAGCAGTACTTC
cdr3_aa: CASSYTGTSGYEQYF

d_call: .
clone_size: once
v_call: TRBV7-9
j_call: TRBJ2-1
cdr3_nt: TGTGCCAGCAGCGGAGCCGGGGGTTCCTACAATGAGCAGTTCTTC
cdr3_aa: CASSGAGGSYNEQFF

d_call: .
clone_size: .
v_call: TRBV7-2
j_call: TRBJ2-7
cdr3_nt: TGTGCCAGCAGTCGGACTTTCGCCTACGAGCAGTACTTC
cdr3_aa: CASSRTFAYEQYF

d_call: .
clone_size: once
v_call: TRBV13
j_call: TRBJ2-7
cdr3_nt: TGTGCCAGCAGCTTACTCAGGATCCACGAGCAGTACTTC
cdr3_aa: CASSLLRIHEQYF

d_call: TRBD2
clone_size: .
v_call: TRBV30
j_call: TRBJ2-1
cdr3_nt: TGTGCCACCTCTAGCGGGAGTCTAGGCAATGAGCAGTTCTTC
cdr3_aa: CATSSGSLGNEQFF